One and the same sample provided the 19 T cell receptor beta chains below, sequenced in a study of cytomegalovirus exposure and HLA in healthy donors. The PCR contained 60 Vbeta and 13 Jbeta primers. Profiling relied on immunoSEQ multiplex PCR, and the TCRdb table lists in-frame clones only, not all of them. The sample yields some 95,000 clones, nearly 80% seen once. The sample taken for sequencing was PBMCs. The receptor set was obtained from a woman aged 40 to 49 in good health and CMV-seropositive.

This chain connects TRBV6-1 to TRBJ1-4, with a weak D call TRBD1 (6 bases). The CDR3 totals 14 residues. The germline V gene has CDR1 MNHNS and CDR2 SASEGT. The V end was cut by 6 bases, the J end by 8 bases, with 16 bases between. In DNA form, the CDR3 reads TGTGCCAGCAGGGTGACAGGCCAATACGAAAAACTGTTTTTT. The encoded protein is CASRVTGQYEKLFF.

CDR3 residues: CASRPNPGLAGLNEQFF. The CDR3 DNA sequence: TGTGCCAGCAGACCAAATCCTGGACTGGCGGGATTGAATGAGCAGTTCTTC. J is TRBJ2-1 and V is TRBV7-9; the D gene is possibly TRBD2 (6 bases). With 6 bases removed from V and 7 bases from J, the gap between germline ends came to 25 bases. The CDR3 runs to 17 residues. The germline gives CDR1 SEHNR, CDR2 FQNEAQ (reference sequence).

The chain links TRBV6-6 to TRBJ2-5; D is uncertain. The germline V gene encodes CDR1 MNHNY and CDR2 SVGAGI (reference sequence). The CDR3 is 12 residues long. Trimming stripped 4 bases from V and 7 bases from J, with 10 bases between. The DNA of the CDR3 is TGTGCCAGCAGTTCCACAAGTGGGACCCAGTACTTC. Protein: CASSSTSGTQYF.

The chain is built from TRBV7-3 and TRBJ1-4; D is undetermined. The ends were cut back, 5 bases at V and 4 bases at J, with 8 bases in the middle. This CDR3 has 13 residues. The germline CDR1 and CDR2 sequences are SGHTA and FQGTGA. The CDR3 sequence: CASSQAVNEKLFF. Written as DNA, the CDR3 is TGTGCCAGCAGCCAGGCCGTTAATGAAAAACTGTTTTTT.

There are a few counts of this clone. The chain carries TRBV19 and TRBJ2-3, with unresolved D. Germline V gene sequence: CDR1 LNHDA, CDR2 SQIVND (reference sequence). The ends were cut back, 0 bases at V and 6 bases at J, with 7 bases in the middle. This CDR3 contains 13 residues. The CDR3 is CASSIDLRDTQYF. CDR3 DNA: TGTGCCAGTAGTATAGATCTCAGGGATACGCAGTATTTT.

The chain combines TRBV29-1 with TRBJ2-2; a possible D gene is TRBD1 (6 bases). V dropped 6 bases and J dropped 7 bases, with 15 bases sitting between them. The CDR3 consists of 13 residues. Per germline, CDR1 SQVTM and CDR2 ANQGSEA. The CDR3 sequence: CSVSRDTRGELFF. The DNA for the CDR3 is TGCAGCGTGAGCCGGGACACCCGCGGGGAGCTGTTTTTT.

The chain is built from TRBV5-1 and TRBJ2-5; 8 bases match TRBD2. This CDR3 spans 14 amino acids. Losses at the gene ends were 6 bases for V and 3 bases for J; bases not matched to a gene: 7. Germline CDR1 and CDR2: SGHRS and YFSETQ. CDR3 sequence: CASKLAGLEETQYF. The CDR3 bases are TGCGCCAGCAAACTCGCGGGACTAGAAGAGACCCAGTACTTC. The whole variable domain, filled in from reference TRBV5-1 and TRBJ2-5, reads KAGVTQTPRYLIKTRGQQVTLSCSPISGHRSVSWYQQTPGQGLQFLFEYFSETQRNKGNFPGRFSGRQFSNSRSEMNVSTLELGDSALYLCASKLAGLEETQYFGPGTRLLVL.

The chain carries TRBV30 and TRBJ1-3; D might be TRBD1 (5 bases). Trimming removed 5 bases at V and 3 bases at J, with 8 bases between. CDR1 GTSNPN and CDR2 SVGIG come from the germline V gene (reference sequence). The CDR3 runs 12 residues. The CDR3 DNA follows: TGTGCCTGGGTGACAGTTGGAAACACCATATATTTT. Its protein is CAWVTVGNTIYF.

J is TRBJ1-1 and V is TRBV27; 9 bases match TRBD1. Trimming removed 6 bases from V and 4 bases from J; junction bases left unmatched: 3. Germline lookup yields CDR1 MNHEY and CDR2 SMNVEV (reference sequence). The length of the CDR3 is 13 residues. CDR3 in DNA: TGTGCCAGCAGGACGACAGGGGGCACTGAAGCTTTCTTT. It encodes CASRTTGGTEAFF.

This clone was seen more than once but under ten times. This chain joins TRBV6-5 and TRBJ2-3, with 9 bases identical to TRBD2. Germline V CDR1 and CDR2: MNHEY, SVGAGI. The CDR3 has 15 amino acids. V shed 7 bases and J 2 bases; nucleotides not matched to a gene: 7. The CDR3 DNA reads TGTGCCAGCAAACTACTAGCGGGCAACACAGATACGCAGTATTTT. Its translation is CASKLLAGNTDTQYF.

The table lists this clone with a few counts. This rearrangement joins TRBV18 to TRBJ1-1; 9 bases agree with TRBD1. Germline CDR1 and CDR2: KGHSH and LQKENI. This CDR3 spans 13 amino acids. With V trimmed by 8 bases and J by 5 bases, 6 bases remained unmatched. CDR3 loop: CASANRGLTEAFF. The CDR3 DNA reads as TGTGCCAGCGCAAACAGGGGGCTAACTGAAGCTTTCTTT. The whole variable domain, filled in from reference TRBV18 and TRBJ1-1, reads NAGVMQNPRHLVRRRGQEARLRCSPMKGHSHVYWYRQLPEEGLKFMVYLQKENIIDESGMPKERFSAEFPKEGPSILRIQQVVRGDSAAYFCASANRGLTEAFFGQGTRLTVV.

CDR3 in DNA: TGCGCCAGCAGCGGCGGGACTAGCGGGATCAATGAGCAGTTCTTC. As protein: CASSGGTSGINEQFF. The chain couples TRBV5-1 to TRBJ2-1; 13 bases fit TRBD2. CDR3 length: 15 residues. After removal of 4 bases from V and 6 bases from J, the junction contained 4 bases not matched to a gene. Germline V gene lookup returns CDR1 SGHRS and CDR2 YFSETQ.

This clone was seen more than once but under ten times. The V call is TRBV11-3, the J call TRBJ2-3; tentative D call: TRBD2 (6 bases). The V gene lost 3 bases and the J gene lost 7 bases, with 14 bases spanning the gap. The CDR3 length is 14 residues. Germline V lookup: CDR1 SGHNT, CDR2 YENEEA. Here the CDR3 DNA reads TGTGCCAGCAGCTTGACTAGTTCCACGAATACGCAGTATTTT. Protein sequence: CASSLTSSTNTQYF.

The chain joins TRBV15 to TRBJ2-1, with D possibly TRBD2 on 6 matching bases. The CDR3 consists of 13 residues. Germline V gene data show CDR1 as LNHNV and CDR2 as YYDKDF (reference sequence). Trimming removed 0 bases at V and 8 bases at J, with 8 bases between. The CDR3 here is CATSRDRGDEQFF. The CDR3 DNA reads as TGTGCCACCAGCAGAGATCGCGGGGATGAGCAGTTCTTC. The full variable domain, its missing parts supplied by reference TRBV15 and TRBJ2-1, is DAMVIQNPRYQVTQFGKPVTLSCSQTLNHNVMYWYQQKSSQAPKLLFHYYDKDFNNEADTPDNFQSRRPNTSFCFLDIRSPGLGDTAMYLCATSRDRGDEQFFGPGTRLTVL.

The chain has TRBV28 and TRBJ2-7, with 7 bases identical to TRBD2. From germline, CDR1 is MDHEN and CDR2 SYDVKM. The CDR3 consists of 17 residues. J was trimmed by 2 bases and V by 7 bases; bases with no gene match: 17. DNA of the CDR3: TGTGCCAGCACCGGACCCGTCGGCGGGAGCGTCCCCTACGAGCAGTACTTC. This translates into CASTGPVGGSVPYEQYF.

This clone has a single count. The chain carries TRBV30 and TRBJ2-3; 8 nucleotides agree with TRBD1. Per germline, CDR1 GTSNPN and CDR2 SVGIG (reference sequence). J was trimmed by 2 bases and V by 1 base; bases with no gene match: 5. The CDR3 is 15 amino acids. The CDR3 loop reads CAWSAGQGNTDTQYF. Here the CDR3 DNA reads TGTGCCTGGAGTGCCGGACAGGGTAACACAGATACGCAGTATTTT.

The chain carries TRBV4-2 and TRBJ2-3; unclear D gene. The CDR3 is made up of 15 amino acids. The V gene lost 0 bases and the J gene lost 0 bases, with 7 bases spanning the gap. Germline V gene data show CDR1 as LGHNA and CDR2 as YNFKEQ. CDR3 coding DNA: TGTGCCAGCAGCCAAGATCCCCGGAGCACAGATACGCAGTATTTT. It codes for CASSQDPRSTDTQYF.

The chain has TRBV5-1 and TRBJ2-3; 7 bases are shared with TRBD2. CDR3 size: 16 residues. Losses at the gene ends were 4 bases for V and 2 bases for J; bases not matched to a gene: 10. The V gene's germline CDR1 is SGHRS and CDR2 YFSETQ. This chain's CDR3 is CASSPWGGDYTDTQYF. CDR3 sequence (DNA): TGCGCCAGCAGCCCGTGGGGGGGGGACTACACAGATACGCAGTATTTT.

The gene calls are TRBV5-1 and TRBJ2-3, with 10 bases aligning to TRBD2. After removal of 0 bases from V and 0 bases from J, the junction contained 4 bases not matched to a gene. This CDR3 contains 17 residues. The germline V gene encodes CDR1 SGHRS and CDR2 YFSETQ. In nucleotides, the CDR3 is TGCGCCAGCAGCTTGGATTTAGCGGGAGGCAGCACAGATACGCAGTATTTT. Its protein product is CASSLDLAGGSTDTQYF.